This T cell receptor (beta chain) was identified during a study of T-cell reconstitution after alpha-beta-depleted transplantation in children. Preparation of the TCRbeta library was carried out with unique molecular identifiers. TCRdb reanalysed the PCR reads using MiXCR and keeps one entry per CDR3 protein. The sample carries more than 200,000 distinct CDR3 sequences, over 9.5% recorded once. V lost 1 base, J lost 3 bases, and 9 bases lay in between. This CDR3 has 14 amino acids. Germline V gene sequence: CDR1 LNHDA, CDR2 SQIVND (reference sequence). Sequenced here: PBMCs from the stem cell graft donor, sampled from the stem cell graft. The genes are TRBV19 and TRBJ1-2; D remains unclear. This TCR was sampled from a human donor who donated a stem cell graft to a child with SCID. DNA of the CDR3: TGTGCCAGTAGTATAGCGAACACTGACTATGGCTACACCTTC. Residues: CASSIANTDYGYTF.